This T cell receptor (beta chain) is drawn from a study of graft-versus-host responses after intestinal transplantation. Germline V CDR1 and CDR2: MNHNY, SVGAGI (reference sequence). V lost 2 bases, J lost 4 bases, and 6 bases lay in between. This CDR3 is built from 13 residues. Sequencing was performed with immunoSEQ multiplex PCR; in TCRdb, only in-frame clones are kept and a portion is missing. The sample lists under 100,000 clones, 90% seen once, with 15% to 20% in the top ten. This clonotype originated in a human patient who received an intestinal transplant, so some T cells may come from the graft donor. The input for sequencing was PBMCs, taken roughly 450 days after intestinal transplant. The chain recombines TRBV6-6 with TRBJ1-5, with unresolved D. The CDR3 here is CASSYRENQPQHF. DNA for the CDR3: TGTGCCAGCAGTTACAGGGAGAATCAGCCCCAGCATTTT.